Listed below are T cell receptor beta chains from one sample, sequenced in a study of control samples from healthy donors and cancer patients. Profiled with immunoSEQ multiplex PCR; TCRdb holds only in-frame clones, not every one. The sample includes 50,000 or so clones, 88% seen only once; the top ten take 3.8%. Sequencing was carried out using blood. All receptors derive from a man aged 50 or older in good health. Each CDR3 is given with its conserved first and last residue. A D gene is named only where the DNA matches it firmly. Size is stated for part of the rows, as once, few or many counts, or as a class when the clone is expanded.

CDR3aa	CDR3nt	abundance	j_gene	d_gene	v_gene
CASSSTYSSGNTIYF	TGTGCCAGCAGTTCCACGTATTCCTCTGGAAACACCATATATTTT	few	TRBJ1-3	.	TRBV6-5
CASSLEGRDHEKLFF	TGCGCCAGCAGCTTGGAAGGCAGGGACCATGAAAAACTGTTTTTT	.	TRBJ1-4	.	TRBV5-1
CASSLLTYEQYF	TGTGCCAGCAGTCTCCTCACCTACGAGCAGTACTTC	.	TRBJ2-7	.	TRBV11-2
CASSSRDRGNQPQHF	TGTGCCAGCAGCTCCCGGGACAGGGGCAATCAGCCCCAGCATTTT	few	TRBJ1-5	TRBD1	TRBV6-5
CASSADSSYEQYF	TGTGCCAGCAGCGCGGACTCCTCCTACGAGCAGTACTTC	.	TRBJ2-7	.	TRBV5-6
CASSSGTARSEQYF	TGTGCCAGCAGCTCCGGGACAGCCAGGAGCGAGCAGTACTTC	.	TRBJ2-7	TRBD1	TRBV28
CATLQKGTSGRTVSDTQYF	TGTGCCACCCTTCAGAAGGGGACTAGCGGGAGGACCGTGTCAGATACGCAGTATTTT	.	TRBJ2-3	TRBD2	TRBV27
CATSEPPGQGRTGANVLTF	TGTGCCACCAGTGAACCCCCGGGACAGGGGAGAACTGGGGCCAACGTCCTGACTTTC	.	TRBJ2-6	TRBD1	TRBV24-1
CAWSTGANTEAFF	TGTGCCTGGAGTACCGGGGCCAACACTGAAGCTTTCTTT	.	TRBJ1-1	.	TRBV30
CASQPQQGATDTQYF	TGTGCCAGCCAACCGCAACAGGGGGCCACAGATACGCAGTATTTT	.	TRBJ2-3	TRBD1	TRBV27
CASSLALGSEAFF	TGTGCCAGCAGCTTAGCCCTCGGCAGTGAAGCTTTCTTT	.	TRBJ1-1	.	TRBV7-2
CASSLERTGGNTEAFF	TGTGCCAGCAGCTTAGAAAGGACAGGGGGCAACACTGAAGCTTTCTTT	.	TRBJ1-1	TRBD1	TRBV13
CASFPPSGRTDTQYF	TGTGCCAGCTTCCCTCCTAGCGGGAGGACAGATACGCAGTATTTT	.	TRBJ2-3	TRBD2	TRBV28
CASTANTEAFF	TGTGCCAGCACGGCCAACACTGAAGCTTTCTTT	.	TRBJ1-1	.	TRBV28
CASSFFQLANNSPLHF	TGTGCCAGCAGCTTCTTCCAGTTGGCCAATAATTCACCCCTCCACTTT	.	TRBJ1-6	.	TRBV7-8
CAGSDLQGTYEQYF	TGTGCCGGCAGTGATCTGCAGGGGACGTACGAGCAGTACTTC	.	TRBJ2-7	.	TRBV6-1
CASSAAPSLEQETQYF	TGTGCCAGCAGCGCCGCCCCCTCCCTAGAACAAGAGACCCAGTACTTC	.	TRBJ2-5	.	TRBV9
CASSLYGYEQFF	TGCGCCAGCAGCTTGTATGGGTATGAGCAGTTCTTC	.	TRBJ2-1	.	TRBV5-1